The clone carrying this T cell receptor beta chain was seen only once. The source of the sample is a study of blood T cell repertoires in COVID-19. The overall study: T cells, B-cell-depleted T cells, or PBMCs supplied cDNA or gDNA.

The CDR3 length is 15 residues. V shed 1 base, J shed 0 bases, and the junction held 2 bases outside the gene matches. From germline, CDR1 is SGHTA and CDR2 FQGNSA. Libraries were prepared by immunoSEQ multiplex PCR; TCRdb keeps only in-frame clonotypes and omits some of them. Of 200,000 to 300,000 clones in the sample, approximately 78% were seen once. The TCR sequence derives from a woman aged 55 to 70 with active or convalescent COVID-19. Material: peripheral blood. This chain joins TRBV7-2 and TRBJ1-2; 7 bases align to TRBD1. CDR3 loop: CASSLGQGSNYGYTF. The CDR3 coding sequence is TGTGCCAGCAGCTTAGGACAGGGTTCTAACTATGGCTACACCTTC.